This TCR beta chain is drawn from a study of regulatory T cells in long-lasting Graves disease (dated by TCRdb to about 2021). Regarding the research as a whole: In the newly diagnosed Graves' disease group, patients had been taking antithyroid drugs for less than 3 months. Peripheral blood TCR sequencing and RNA sequencing compared persistent Graves' disease patients with newly diagnosed Graves' disease patients. The study was conducted in China and was registered as a clinical trial. A total of 35 or so samples were covered by TCR sequencing, comprising roughly 13 persistent and around 20 newly diagnosed Graves' disease patients.

Library construction relied on multiplex PCR. TCRdb names Illumina HiSeq 4000 as the instrument used. TCR beta libraries were built with iRepertoire HTBI primers and Arm-PCR amplification of CDR3 regions. PCR products were gel purified before sequencing. Per the source publication's procedure: Gene usage analysis of CDR3 amino acid clonotypes used the 60 to 80 TRBV and about 15 TRBJ segments found across samples. COPE and FqMerger were used to merge filtered high-quality paired reads into contigs. Contigs were aligned with BLAST to IMGT TRBV, TRBD and TRBJ reference genes, and CDR3 was defined per IMGT. Any clonotype with a frequency above 0.1% was counted as a highly expanded clone. Repertoire diversity was measured by Shannon entropy, and V-J evenness by the Gini coefficient. Public clonotypes were defined as clonotypes shared by more than one individual. TCRdb took the public reads, trimmed them with fastp at Q25, ran MiXCR for clone calling and kept in-frame beta chains. Rows with one shared CDR3 protein collapse into an entry with the most common genes and DNA. TCRdb, rather than the study authors, made the V and J calls. The sample table contains 530,000 or so distinct CDR3 sequences; only one count was recorded for 15% to 20% of them. The leading ten clones occupy about 12% of the sample.

About this clonotype: Its antigen remains unidentified. Qualities for individual bases were not recorded, and no much larger clone is one base off.

The time point label on this specimen signifies: newly diagnosed GD, antithyroid drugs for less than 3 months. For both TCR sequencing and RNA sequencing, RNA was extracted from PBMCs in TRIzol. The diagnosis of Graves' disease was made according to American Thyroid Association guidelines. Recruitment of patients was carried out at an endocrinology department in Xi'an, China. Each patient gave 7 to 9.5 milliliters of peripheral blood, collected in an EDTA anticoagulant tube. PBMCs were isolated by Ficoll Paque Plus density gradient separation without further T cell sorting. An Agilent 2100 Bioanalyzer and agarose gel were used to check RNA quality, while a NanoDrop 2000 measured RNA concentration. Overall results and qualifications from the work: Only peripheral blood was studied, because thyroid tissue, the primary lesion, was inaccessible. Compared with newly diagnosed patients, persistent Graves' disease patients had lower TCR Shannon entropy and fewer highly expanded clones, which suggests clonal expansion. The authors acknowledged the small sample size as a limitation that may reduce accuracy. Persistent patients shared more public clonotypes among themselves (roughly 2,700) than newly diagnosed patients did (about 970). Only the TCR beta chain was sequenced and analyzed. Persistent disease showed preferential use of TRBV28, TRBJ1-2 and TRBJ2-5, whereas newly diagnosed disease favored TRBV20-1 and TRBJ2-1.

The germline V gene yields SGHRS for CDR1 and YFSETQ for CDR2. The CDR3 starts with the cysteine, ends with the phenylalanine, and has 16 residues. Only CDR3 DNA is held: 48 bases, read in frame from base 1. V is cut back by 4 bases and J by 4 bases, with 10 bases in the junction unmatched. These data were also filed under a second study, of T cells in Graves' hyperthyroidism and ophthalmopathy. As the second publication notes: Graves' hyperthyroidism was defined as stable when no progression to ophthalmopathy occurred over 18 months of follow-up. Hyperthyroidism patients were newly diagnosed, had a disease duration of under 2 months, and were aged 18 to 65 years. Patients with uncontrolled infections, other autoimmune diseases, pregnancy or lactation were excluded. Diagnoses were established on the basis of clinical symptoms, serum thyroxine and TRAb, thyroid ultrasound, and orbital computed tomography. The TCR CDR3 was subjected to a first round of RT-PCR using the HTBI primer set and the Qiagen OneStep RT-PCR kit. Most expanded thyroid clonotypes (frequency above 0.001) were also detected in blood, a finding suggesting that blood repertoires may reflect thyroid immune responses. A 13 V-J signature model separated ophthalmopathy from stable hyperthyroidism, with approximately 87% sensitivity and roughly 81% specificity in cross-validation and 80%/75% in testing. During validation, the model predicted progression to ophthalmopathy a median of around 6 months ahead of onset, with roughly 65% sensitivity and 72.22% specificity. A discovery cohort of about 100 patients, approximately 45 with Graves' ophthalmopathy and approximately 57 with stable Graves' hyperthyroidism, was used to find distinguishing TCR V-J signatures. An independent validation cohort of around 19 hyperthyroidism patients and some 15 patients who later progressed to ophthalmopathy tested prospective prediction of ophthalmopathy. The 95 to 100 discovery patients were randomly split 7:3 into training and test sets. Thyroid tissue and blood T-cell repertoires from six Graves' hyperthyroidism patients were also compared in the study. After blood sampling, hyperthyroidism patients were treated with methimazole at a starting dose of 30 mg daily, and ophthalmopathy patients were treated with high-dose intravenous methylprednisolone. A second multiplex PCR round built the libraries, followed by size selection and purification. Sequencing of the libraries was done on an Illumina HiSeq2000 using paired-end 100 bp reads. SOAPnuke was used to process the raw data, throwing out any read that contained adapters or uncalled bases, had a mean Phred below 15, or lacked an exact constant-primer or identifier match. COPE v1.2.5 was used to merge the high-quality paired reads, and each unique nucleotide sequence was defined as a clonotype. MiTCR v1.1 was used to align clonotypes to the IMGT TRBV, TRBD and TRBJ reference segments. The analysis was restricted to V-J combinations with a frequency above 0.0001, which together covered over 99% of the repertoires. A TCS score was defined as the ratio between F50 (clonal expansion) and ExV (chaos), using BLOSUM62-based TCRdist between CDR3 peptides within each V-J. Welch's t-statistics and random forest reduced approximately 520 V-J features to roughly 13, which were used in a naive Bayes classifier (R e1071). Sample size was not statistically predetermined, and blinding of investigators to group allocation was not performed. The paper reports TCR Vbeta CDR3 sequencing of more than 120 peripheral blood samples: 43 ophthalmopathy, under 80 hyperthyroidism and 17 progressor patients.

The sequence was obtained from a man between 18 and 35 years old with Graves disease. Donor details come from another sample of the same person, matched by shared clones. The chain was built from TRBV5-1 and TRBJ1-2, and TRBD1 aligns with 10 junction nucleotides. Sequenced material: peripheral blood mononuclear cells (PBMCs), taken at new diagnosis, from a patient treated with antithyroid drugs. The CDR3 loop reads CASSPYPGQGTYGYTF. The sequenced DNA is TGCGCCAGCAGCCCCTATCCGGGACAGGGGACCTATGGCTACACCTTC. When the CDR3 is completed using the reference TRBV5-1 and TRBJ1-2 genes on either side, the full variable domain is KAGVTQTPRYLIKTRGQQVTLSCSPISGHRSVSWYQQTPGQGLQFLFEYFSETQRNKGNFPGRFSGRQFSNSRSEMNVSTLELGDSALYLCASSPYPGQGTYGYTFGSGTRLTVV.